The following is a T cell receptor beta chain sequence with its context. The protocol was immunoSEQ multiplex PCR, while the TCRdb copy is restricted to in-frame clones and leaves out a portion. The sample has about 22,000 clones, around two fifths seen once. Irradiated stimulators labeled with violet dye, roughly 200,000 in number, were plated with roughly 200,000 CFSE-labeled responders. The data were obtained in a study of graft-versus-host responses after intestinal transplantation. Study context: Induction with anti-thymocyte globulin, then tacrolimus and steroids for roughly three years, was given to all recipients. Study results and caveats: GvH clones turned up in recipient marrow; some had shown up first in ileum or blood. Declining HvG levels early post-transplant were linked to peak circulating GvH clone levels.

The CDR3 spans 15 residues. The ends were cut back, 6 bases at V and 0 bases at J, with 14 bases in the middle. Per the germline V gene, CDR1 is MGHDK and CDR2 is SYGVNS. The clonotype comes from a human patient who received an intestinal transplant. The starting material was alloreactive CD8+ T cells from a mixed lymphocyte reaction culture, obtained before intestinal transplant. Subset of the sample: CFSE-low proliferating T cells sorted from roughly six-day pre-transplant mixed lymphocyte reaction (GvH or HvG direction). The rearrangement links TRBV25-1 to TRBJ1-1; D may be TRBD1 (5 bases). CDR3 sequence: CASRAGTAMNTEAFF. In DNA form, the CDR3 reads TGTGCCAGCAGGGCCGGGACGGCTATGAACACTGAAGCTTTCTTT. Together with reference TRBV25-1 and TRBJ1-1, the CDR3 gives the full variable domain: EADIYQTPRYLVIGTGKKITLECSQTMGHDKMYWYQQDPGMELHLIHYSYGVNSTEKGDLSSESTVSRIRTEHFPLTLESARPSHTSQYLCASRAGTAMNTEAFFGQGTRLTVV.